Listed below are T cell receptor beta chains from one sample, sequenced in a study of technical replicates of blood from a few donors. The assay was immunoSEQ multiplex PCR, and TCRdb's table has in-frame clones only and misses some. The repertoire holds over 55,000 clones, with 91% as singletons. What was sequenced was PBMCs. All receptors derive from a human donor in good health. Some clones in this sample may be carry-over from other donors' samples. Both conserved end residues are part of each CDR3. Each record gives: V gene, J gene, D gene, clone size, CDR3 protein, CDR3 DNA. A D gene is named only where the DNA matches it firmly. Clone size appears in some rows only: once, few, many, or a class for an expanded clone.

TRBV4-2	TRBJ1-5	TRBD1	.	CASSQDSGTGGGKPQHF	TGTGCCAGCAGCCAAGATAGTGGTACAGGGGGCGGCAAGCCCCAGCATTTT
TRBV7-7	TRBJ2-1	TRBD1	.	CASSSDRGLNEQFF	TGTGCCAGCAGCTCGGACAGGGGGCTCAATGAGCAGTTCTTC
TRBV29-1	TRBJ1-2	.	.	CSVEDRGGLGGYTF	TGCAGCGTTGAAGATCGCGGGGGGCTTGGTGGCTACACCTTC
TRBV4-3	TRBJ2-7	.	.	CASSQVQASSYEQYF	TGCGCCAGCAGCCAAGTGCAGGCGAGTTCCTACGAGCAGTACTTC
TRBV7-3	TRBJ1-5	.	.	CASLLRGQGGYSNQPQHF	TGTGCCAGCCTCTTAAGAGGGCAGGGAGGGTATAGCAATCAGCCCCAGCATTTT
TRBV7-3	TRBJ2-5	.	.	CASSPSAGGYQETQYF	TGTGCCAGCAGCCCCTCGGCAGGGGGGTACCAAGAGACCCAGTACTTC
TRBV6-1	TRBJ2-7	.	.	CASRAQGYEQYF	TGTGCCAGCAGGGCCCAGGGGTACGAGCAGTACTTC
TRBV28	TRBJ2-1	.	.	CASGAGYDNEQFF	TGTGCCAGCGGCGCGGGTTATGACAATGAGCAGTTCTTC
TRBV29-1	TRBJ1-1	TRBD1	.	CSVGQGARTEAFF	TGCAGCGTTGGTCAGGGGGCGCGCACTGAAGCTTTCTTT
TRBV7-9	TRBJ2-2	TRBD1	once	CASSLKGQGANTGELFF	TGTGCCAGCAGCTTGAAGGGACAGGGGGCGAACACCGGGGAGCTGTTTTTT
TRBV12-5	TRBJ2-7	TRBD1	.	CASGLMQGADEQYF	TGTGCTAGTGGTTTAATGCAGGGGGCGGACGAGCAGTACTTC
TRBV4-3	TRBJ2-7	TRBD1	.	CASSLSHRQGFREQYF	TGCGCCAGCAGCCTATCACATAGACAGGGCTTCAGGGAGCAGTACTTC
TRBV19	TRBJ2-7	.	.	CASSPGPPMYEQYF	TGTGCCAGTAGTCCAGGTCCCCCCATGTACGAGCAGTACTTC
TRBV5-4	TRBJ2-3	TRBD2	once	CASSLEYSGRAHDTQYF	TGTGCCAGCAGCTTGGAATATAGCGGGAGGGCCCACGATACGCAGTATTTT
TRBV29-1	TRBJ1-2	.	.	CSVSGGHVGVGNYGYTF	TGCAGCGTTTCCGGGGGGCATGTCGGAGTGGGGAACTATGGCTACACCTTC
TRBV30	TRBJ1-5	TRBD1	few	CAWSVRGHQPQHF	TGTGCCTGGAGTGTTAGGGGGCATCAGCCCCAGCATTTT
TRBV4-1	TRBJ2-7	.	.	CASSKQATYEQYF	TGCGCCAGCAGCAAACAGGCGACCTACGAGCAGTACTTC
TRBV15	TRBJ2-1	TRBD2	.	CATSRTLAGGRDEQFF	TGTGCCACCAGCAGAACGCTAGCGGGGGGGCGGGATGAGCAGTTCTTC
TRBV5-1	TRBJ2-2	TRBD2	.	CASSLVAGGGTGELFF	TGCGCCAGCAGCTTGGTCGCGGGGGGCGGCACCGGGGAGCTGTTTTTT
TRBV11-2	TRBJ1-2	.	.	CASSLDRYQNYGYTF	TGTGCCAGCAGCTTAGACCGATACCAGAACTATGGCTACACCTTC
TRBV30	TRBJ1-2	.	.	CALQGQAGYGYTF	TGTGCCTTACAAGGACAAGCAGGATATGGCTACACCTTC
TRBV5-1	TRBJ2-7	.	.	CASRARGAAGEQYF	TGCGCCAGCAGAGCGCGCGGGGCCGCGGGCGAGCAGTACTTC
TRBV7-2	TRBJ2-5	TRBD2	few	CASSLGGLAGGPVGETQYF	TGTGCCAGCAGCTTAGGAGGACTAGCGGGAGGGCCGGTTGGGGAGACCCAGTACTTC
TRBV7-6	TRBJ2-2	TRBD1	.	CASSAQDRAAGELFF	TGTGCCAGCAGCGCCCAGGACAGGGCTGCCGGGGAGCTGTTTTTT
TRBV7-8	TRBJ2-5	TRBD2	.	CASSELAGGRLSGTQYF	TGTGCCAGCAGCGAGCTAGCGGGGGGCCGTCTAAGCGGGACCCAGTACTTC
TRBV7-2	TRBJ1-2	.	.	CASSLVSYGGYTF	TGTGCCAGCAGCTTAGTTTCATATGGCGGCTACACCTTC
TRBV27	TRBJ2-7	.	.	CASSFAGALYEQYF	TGTGCCAGCAGTTTTGCCGGTGCGCTCTACGAGCAGTACTTC
TRBV4-2	TRBJ1-6	TRBD1	.	CASSQSTGGDSPLHF	TGTGCCAGCAGCCAGTCGACAGGGGGCGATTCACCCCTCCACTTT
TRBV7-8	TRBJ2-1	TRBD2	.	CASSPGTTKSSYNEQFF	TGTGCCAGCAGCCCAGGGACTACCAAGAGCTCCTACAATGAGCAGTTCTTC
TRBV19	TRBJ1-1	.	.	CASSTRRGGDTEAFF	TGTGCCAGTAGCACCCGGCGGGGAGGGGACACTGAAGCTTTCTTT
TRBV5-6	TRBJ1-2	.	.	CASSLTGAHYGYTF	TGTGCCAGCAGCTTGACAGGAGCGCACTATGGCTACACCTTC
TRBV9	TRBJ2-1	TRBD1	.	CASSSGQAWDEQFF	TGTGCCAGCAGCTCGGGACAGGCCTGGGATGAGCAGTTCTTC
TRBV27	TRBJ2-6	TRBD1	.	CASSAGTGYSGANVLTF	TGTGCCAGCAGTGCCGGGACAGGGTACTCTGGGGCCAACGTCCTGACTTTC
TRBV7-9	TRBJ1-4	TRBD1	.	CASSLNGQGWDEKLFF	TGTGCCAGCAGCTTAAATGGACAGGGTTGGGACGAAAAACTGTTTTTT
TRBV11-3	TRBJ2-1	TRBD2	.	CASSLVAGGYNEQFF	TGTGCCAGCAGCTTAGTAGCGGGAGGCTACAATGAGCAGTTCTTC
TRBV5-6	TRBJ2-7	.	.	CASSLYTRERQYF	TGTGCCAGCAGCTTGTATACACGGGAAAGGCAGTACTTC
TRBV5-4	TRBJ2-5	TRBD2	.	CASSFWGSGGPETQYF	TGTGCCAGCAGCTTTTGGGGTAGCGGGGGGCCAGAGACCCAGTACTTC
TRBV2	TRBJ2-6	TRBD1	.	CASRGGTGSGANVLTF	TGTGCCAGCAGGGGCGGGACAGGGTCCGGGGCCAACGTCCTGACTTTC
TRBV15	TRBJ2-7	TRBD2	.	CATSREISGYEQYF	TGTGCCACCAGCAGAGAGATTAGCGGGTACGAGCAGTACTTC
TRBV7-9	TRBJ2-7	TRBD2	.	CASSLASGATYEQYF	TGTGCCAGCAGCTTAGCCAGCGGGGCCACCTACGAGCAGTACTTC
TRBV11-2	TRBJ2-1	TRBD2	.	CASSSRTSGRAGGNEQFF	TGTGCCAGCAGCTCTAGGACTAGCGGGAGGGCCGGTGGCAATGAGCAGTTCTTC
TRBV18	TRBJ1-1	.	.	CASSPQASEAFF	TGTGCCAGCTCACCACAGGCTAGTGAAGCTTTCTTT